The clone carrying this T cell receptor (beta chain) occurred many times. The data belong to a study of early T cells in non-severe SARS-CoV-2 infection. A single record per CDR3 protein comes from TCRdb applying MiXCR to the 5' RACE reads. The table lists 48,000 or so distinct CDR3 sequences, 6.2% of them singletons. This clonotype originated in an adult who was a healthcare worker with PCR-confirmed SARS-CoV-2 infection or an uninfected control (not recorded which). The material sequenced was whole blood, taken at baseline.

The CDR3 is CASSFISAAPLHF. The CDR3 nucleotides are TGTGCCAGCAGCTTCATATCGGCGGCACCCCTCCACTTT. The J gene is TRBJ1-6, the V gene TRBV7-8, with D unclear. V lost 3 bases and J lost 11, with 11 bases in between. CDR3 length equals 13 residues. Germline V gene sequence: CDR1 SGHVS, CDR2 FQNEAQ.